Each of the 27 T cell receptor beta chains below was sequenced from the same sample in a study of blood T cell repertoires in COVID-19. Using immunoSEQ multiplex PCR, the repertoire was profiled, and TCRdb retains in-frame clones only, with some absent. The sample gives 130,000 or so clones, over 75% of which show up once; roughly 17% is in the top ten. The sample comprised peripheral blood. These receptors were obtained from a man between 60 and 75 years old with active or convalescent COVID-19.

This chain uses TRBV18 with TRBJ2-7, with a weak D call TRBD2 (5 bases). The V and J ends lost 6 bases and 4 bases respectively, with 7 bases between them. Germline loops: CDR1 KGHSH, CDR2 LQKENI. This CDR3 has 11 residues. CDR3 sequence reads: CASSSGYEQYF. For the CDR3, the DNA is TGTGCCAGCTCCTCGGGGTACGAGCAGTACTTC.

The chain employs TRBV4-3 and TRBJ1-2; D is perhaps TRBD1 (6 bases). Trimming took 2 bases from V and 4 from J, leaving 14 bases between them. This CDR3 region has 15 residues. The germline V gene has CDR1 LGHNA and CDR2 YSLEER. CDR3 protein: CASSQYSDSFYGYTF. The DNA of the CDR3 is TGCGCCAGCAGCCAATACTCGGACAGTTTCTATGGCTACACCTTC.

The genes are TRBV15 and TRBJ2-3; the match to TRBD1 covers 9 bases. V shed 4 bases and J 4 bases; nucleotides not matched to a gene: 15. The germline V gene encodes CDR1 LNHNV and CDR2 YYDKDF (reference sequence). There are 18 residues in the CDR3. In DNA, the CDR3 is TGTGCCACCAGCACCTCCGGGACAGGGTTGTTTTTGGCAGATACGCAGTATTTT. It encodes CATSTSGTGLFLADTQYF.

V is TRBV3-1 (or the pseudogene TRBV3-2) and J is TRBJ2-5, with TRBD2 matching over 11 bases. J gave up 9 bases and V 1 base, and 13 bases lay outside the gene matches. The CDR3 loop spans 17 amino acids. Per germline, CDR1 LGHDT and CDR2 YNNKEL (reference sequence). CDR3 protein: CASSQVCLAGGRAAQYF. The CDR3 nucleotides are TGTGCCAGCAGCCAAGTTTGCCTAGCGGGAGGAAGAGCGGCCCAGTACTTC.

The genes are TRBV4-3 and TRBJ2-2; 9 nucleotides align to TRBD2. Per germline, CDR1 LGHNA and CDR2 YSLEER. Trimming cost V 0 bases and J 7 bases; bases outside gene matches: 9. The CDR3 contains 17 residues. The CDR3 reads CASSQEGIAGDVGELFF. The CDR3 DNA is TGCGCCAGCAGCCAAGAAGGAATAGCGGGAGACGTCGGGGAGCTGTTTTTT.

This chain connects TRBV27 to TRBJ1-4; 7 nucleotides match TRBD1. Germline-derived CDR1 and CDR2 are MNHEY and SMNVEV (reference sequence). V gave up 5 bases and J gave up 5 bases; unmatched junction bases: 5. CDR3 length equals 14 residues. This CDR3 reads CASSLLQGNEKLFF. CDR3 DNA sequence: TGTGCCAGCAGTCTTTTACAGGGGAATGAAAAACTGTTTTTT.

The chain couples TRBV28 to TRBJ2-3; 8 bases map to TRBD2. The CDR3 is 15 amino acids. Looked up from germline, CDR1 is MDHEN and CDR2 is SYDVKM. The J segment lost 2 bases and the V segment lost 6 bases, leaving 7 bases of the junction unmatched. For the CDR3, the DNA is TGTGCCAGCAGCGATAGCGGGACCTACACAGATACGCAGTATTTT. This encodes CASSDSGTYTDTQYF.

The chain recombines TRBV5-4 with TRBJ2-3; 10 nucleotides line up with TRBD1. Trimming removed 3 bases from V and 1 base from J; junction bases left unmatched: 5. The length of the CDR3 is 16 residues. Germline CDR1 is SGHNT and CDR2 is YYREEE (reference sequence). The CDR3 here is CASSSPGTGGTDTQYF. In nucleotides, the CDR3 is TGTGCCAGCAGCTCCCCGGGGACAGGGGGCACAGATACGCAGTATTTT.

Details on this clone: In the same sample, other DNA sequences code for this CDR3. The chain joins TRBV30 to TRBJ2-7; TRBD1 matches 7 bases. The V and J ends lost 8 bases and 1 base, in that order; junction bases with no gene match: 11. The germline V gene encodes CDR1 GTSNPN and CDR2 SVGIG (reference sequence). This CDR3 has 14 residues. The CDR3: CAGRRDRVSYEQYF. In nucleotides, the CDR3 is TGTGCCGGCCGCCGAGACAGGGTTTCCTACGAGCAGTACTTC.

This clone was observed a few times. This rearrangement joins TRBV7-2 to TRBJ2-3; a possible D gene is TRBD2 (6 bases). This CDR3 has 14 residues. Trimming took 8 bases from V and 4 from J, leaving 16 bases between them. The germline CDR1 and CDR2 sequences are SGHTA and FQGNSA. CDR3 region: CASASGTASDTQYF. The DNA for the CDR3 is TGTGCCAGCGCCTCCGGGACTGCTTCAGATACGCAGTATTTT. Full variable domain (rest looked up from reference TRBV7-2 and TRBJ2-3): GAGVSQSPSNKVTEKGKDVELRCDPISGHTALYWYRQSLGQGLEFLIYFQGNSAPDKSGLPSDRFSAERTGGSVSTLTIQRTQQEDSAVYLCASASGTASDTQYFGPGTRLTVL.

V is TRBV3-1 (or the pseudogene TRBV3-2) and J is TRBJ2-3; the match to TRBD2 covers 8 bases. Germline assignment: CDR1 LGHDT and CDR2 YNNKEL (reference sequence). Trimming at V came to 4 bases and at J to 4 bases, leaving 7 bases not matched to a gene. The CDR3 covers 15 residues. The CDR3 loop reads CASSRKGGRSDTQYF. DNA for the CDR3: TGTGCCAGCAGCCGTAAAGGCGGGAGGTCAGATACGCAGTATTTT.

This chain connects TRBV5-1 to TRBJ2-3, with 12 bases lining up with TRBD1. Trimming removed 7 bases from V and 2 bases from J; junction bases left unmatched: 17. The CDR3 has 19 residues. Germline V gene data show CDR1 as SGHRS and CDR2 as YFSETQ. This CDR3 is CASRGFGTGGSYLTDTQYF. CDR3 nucleotide sequence: TGCGCCAGCCGGGGCTTTGGGACAGGGGGCTCCTACCTCACAGATACGCAGTATTTT.

The CDR3, as DNA: TGTGCCAGCAGCCCTATGGGGGGGGCGCGGGATACGCAGTATTTT. Its translation is CASSPMGGARDTQYF. The rearrangement links TRBV7-3 to TRBJ2-3; TRBD2 is a possible D gene (7 bases). The length of the CDR3 is 15 residues. Trimming shortened V by 5 bases and J by 6 bases, and 18 bases separated the two germline ends. Germline CDR1 SGHTA, CDR2 FQGTGA.

The genes are TRBV27 and TRBJ2-7; maybe TRBD2 (5 bases). The germline V gene has CDR1 MNHEY and CDR2 SMNVEV (reference sequence). Trimming took 6 bases from V and 3 from J, leaving 21 bases between them. The CDR3 length is 16 residues. The CDR3 bases are TGTGCCAGCAGCCATCTAGGGAGAACTAGTCTCTACGAGCAGTACTTC. Residues: CASSHLGRTSLYEQYF.

The CDR3 DNA follows: TGTGCCAGCACCGGTCAGCGGGAGAGGTCAGATACGCAGTATTTT. Translating it yields CASTGQRERSDTQYF. The chain recombines TRBV6-5 with TRBJ2-3; 8 bases fit TRBD2. V was pared by 7 bases and J by 4 bases, with 10 bases of the junction left unmatched. Per the germline V gene, CDR1 is MNHEY and CDR2 is SVGAGI. This CDR3 contains 15 residues.

This chain links TRBV6-5 with TRBJ1-2; 9 nucleotides align to TRBD1. The CDR3 runs to 15 residues. Germline trimming cut 6 bases from V and 4 bases from J; bases unmatched to any gene: 9. Germline values: CDR1 MNHEY, CDR2 SVGAGI. The CDR3 loop reads CASRLRTGAGYGYTF. CDR3 coding DNA: TGTGCCAGCAGGCTACGGACAGGGGCGGGCTATGGCTACACCTTC.

This chain connects TRBV5-1 to TRBJ1-3; 8 nucleotides align to TRBD1. Trimming removed 4 bases from V and 4 bases from J; junction bases left unmatched: 13. The CDR3 consists of 17 residues. Germline CDR1 is SGHRS and CDR2 is YFSETQ. As DNA, the CDR3 is TGCGCCAGCAGCCCACAGAGTCAGGGGGCGCGAGGAAACACCATATATTTT. Translating it yields CASSPQSQGARGNTIYF.

The J gene is TRBJ1-1, the V gene TRBV7-9; TRBD1 is a possible D gene (5 bases). V was shortened by 1 base and J by 1 base, with 13 bases between the two germline ends. CDR3 length: 16 residues. Germline V gene sequence: CDR1 SEHNR, CDR2 FQNEAQ (reference sequence). In nucleotides, the CDR3 is TGTGCCAGCAGCTTAGGGGTCGGGGGACGGAACACTGAAGCTTTCTTT. Translating it yields CASSLGVGGRNTEAFF.

This clone appeared a single time. V is TRBV19 and J is TRBJ2-7; weak D call: TRBD1 (7 bases). CDR3 size: 14 residues. The V end was cut by 5 bases, the J end by 0 bases, with 11 bases between. Germline V gives CDR1 LNHDA, CDR2 SQIVND (reference sequence). The CDR3 bases are TGTGCCAGTAGTCCGCGGGACAGCTCCTACGAGCAGTACTTC. This translates into CASSPRDSSYEQYF.

This clone was picked up a small number of times. V and J are TRBV27 and TRBJ1-6; D is unresolved. Trimming removed 6 bases at V and 1 base at J, with 10 bases between. Germline CDR1 MNHEY, CDR2 SMNVEV (reference sequence). The CDR3 extends over 15 amino acids. CDR3 protein: CASRERGSYNSPLHF. Here the CDR3 DNA reads TGTGCCAGCAGGGAGAGAGGTTCCTATAATTCACCCCTCCACTTT.

The J gene is TRBJ1-2, the V gene TRBV19, with a possible D match to TRBD1 (6 bases). V lost 0 bases and J 8 bases, leaving 19 bases between the germline ends. The CDR3 length is 16 residues. Per germline, CDR1 LNHDA and CDR2 SQIVND (reference sequence). DNA for the CDR3: TGTGCCAGTAGTATAGATCCAGGGGCGCAACGCTACGGCTACACCTTC. This codes for CASSIDPGAQRYGYTF.

This chain uses TRBV5-4 with TRBJ2-7; D gene ambiguous. Germline V gene data show CDR1 as SGHNT and CDR2 as YYREEE (reference sequence). V was clipped by 9 bases and J by 6 bases, with 22 bases between them. The CDR3 sequence is 14 residues long. This chain's CDR3 is CATTLMGPPAEQYF. The DNA for the CDR3 is TGTGCCACCACCTTAATGGGCCCTCCGGCCGAGCAGTACTTC.

The gene calls are TRBV29-1 and TRBJ2-1, with TRBD2 matching over 13 bases. The CDR3 runs 18 residues. V was clipped by 7 bases and J by 0 bases; unmatched bases: 12. Germline CDR1 SQVTM, CDR2 ANQGSEA. CDR3 nucleotides: TGCAGCGGGGTCCTACTAGCGGGAGGGCCAAGCTCCTACAATGAGCAGTTCTTC. It encodes CSGVLLAGGPSSYNEQFF.

This clone has just a few counts. The V and J genes are TRBV7-9 and TRBJ1-6; D possibly corresponds to TRBD1 (5 bases). CDR3 length equals 15 residues. Germline V gene data show CDR1 as SEHNR and CDR2 as FQNEAQ (reference sequence). The V end was cut by 2 bases, the J end by 10 bases, with 15 bases between. Here the CDR3 reads CASSLMGGSGSPLHF. The CDR3 DNA sequence: TGTGCCAGCAGCTTAATGGGAGGGTCAGGGTCACCCCTCCACTTT.

This clone was counted a few times. This chain joins TRBV6-4 and TRBJ1-6; weak D call: TRBD1 (6 bases). This CDR3 comprises 13 residues. The V end was cut by 2 bases, the J end by 10 bases, with 9 bases between. Germline V gene data show CDR1 as MRHNA and CDR2 as SNTAGT. The DNA of the CDR3 is TGTGCCAGCAGTGACACAGGGTACTCACCCCTCCACTTT. This sequence encodes CASSDTGYSPLHF.

The chain couples TRBV5-4 to TRBJ2-1; D is ambiguous. This CDR3 is 15 amino acids long. V was shortened by 1 base and J by 5 bases, with 13 bases between the two germline ends. Germline V gene data show CDR1 as SGHNT and CDR2 as YYREEE (reference sequence). Here the CDR3 reads CASSLPERWDNEQFF. As DNA, the CDR3 is TGTGCCAGCAGCTTGCCCGAGAGGTGGGACAATGAGCAGTTCTTC.

The chain links TRBV3-1 (or the pseudogene TRBV3-2) to TRBJ2-5, with 8 bases identical to TRBD2. V was pared by 4 bases and J by 2 bases, with 9 bases of the junction left unmatched. The length of the CDR3 is 16 residues. Germline CDR1 reads LGHDT; CDR2 reads YNNKEL (reference sequence). The CDR3 nucleotides are TGTGCCAGCAGCCCCTCGGGGGGGGTAACACAAGAGACCCAGTACTTC. It is translated as CASSPSGGVTQETQYF.